This T cell receptor (beta chain) is drawn from a study of technical replicates of blood from several donors. Only in-frame clones appear in the TCRdb table, and some are missing; sequencing was by immunoSEQ multiplex PCR. Of 60,000 to 90,000 clones in the sample, 92% were seen once. This clone was detected only once. CDR1 and CDR2 (germline): MNHEY, SVGAGI. Trimming shortened V by 6 bases and J by 6 bases, and 14 bases separated the two germline ends. This CDR3 has 13 amino acids. The sequencing input was T cells isolated from PBMCs. The V gene is TRBV6-5, the J gene TRBJ1-2, with D tentatively TRBD1 (6 bases). The sequence was obtained from a human donor in good health. The CDR3 DNA is TGTGCCAGCAGAAGGGGGGGGCAGGATGGCTACACCTTC. Protein product: CASRRGGQDGYTF.